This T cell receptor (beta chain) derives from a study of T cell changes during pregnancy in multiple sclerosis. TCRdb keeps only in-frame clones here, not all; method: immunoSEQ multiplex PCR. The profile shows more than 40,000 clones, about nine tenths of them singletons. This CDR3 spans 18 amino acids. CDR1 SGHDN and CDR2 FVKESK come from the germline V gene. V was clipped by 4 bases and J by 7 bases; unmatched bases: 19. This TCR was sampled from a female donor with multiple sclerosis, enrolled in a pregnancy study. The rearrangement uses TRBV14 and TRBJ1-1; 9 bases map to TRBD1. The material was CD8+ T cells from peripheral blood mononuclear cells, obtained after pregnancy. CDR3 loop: CASSRSFWDRENTYEAFF. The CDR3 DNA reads TGTGCCAGCAGCCGATCCTTTTGGGACAGGGAAAATACATATGAAGCTTTCTTT.